This TCR beta chain was sequenced for a study of post-analysis software for immune sequencing data. Of note for this clonotype: Its antigen is unidentified.

cDNA libraries for TCR beta contained unique molecular identifiers. Approximately 450,000 cDNA molecules were recovered from an input of 1 to 10 million T cells. TCRdb used MiXCR to reprocess the PCR reads, holding one entry per CDR3 protein. The repertoire holds almost 700,000 distinct CDR3 sequences, with approximately 60% as singletons. Study outcomes and limitations: Multiple sclerosis was associated with a significant reduction in normalized Chao1 diversity relative to controls.

The receptor's source is a girl aged 2-10 years with multiple sclerosis. The sequenced sample was blood.

For the CDR3, the DNA is TGTGCCAGCAGCTTAGGACAGGGTGATACGGATGAGCAGTTCTTC. This translates into CASSLGQGDTDEQFF. The V gene is TRBV7-9, the J gene TRBJ2-1; TRBD1 agrees at 7 bases. The germline V gene has CDR1 SEHNR and CDR2 FQNEAQ (reference sequence). After removal of 1 base from V and 8 bases from J, the junction contained 8 bases not matched to a gene. CDR3 size: 15 residues.